These 27 T cell receptor beta chains were sequenced from one sample in a study of cytomegalovirus exposure and HLA in healthy donors. The primer mix had 60 Vbeta and 13 Jbeta primers. Sequencing used immunoSEQ multiplex PCR; TCRdb keeps in-frame clones, though not all of them. This sample has about 130,000 clones, with around 8.5% found just once. Source material: PBMCs. The receptors originated from a man in his forties in good health and CMV-seronegative.

This clone came up a few times. The J gene is TRBJ2-4, the V gene TRBV25-1; D possibly corresponds to TRBD1 (5 bases). With 5 bases removed from V and 2 bases from J, the gap between germline ends came to 10 bases. This CDR3 contains 14 residues. Per the germline V gene, CDR1 is MGHDK and CDR2 is SYGVNS. The CDR3 reads CASSPSGPKNIQYF. CDR3 sequence (DNA): TGTGCCAGCAGTCCTTCAGGGCCCAAAAACATTCAGTACTTC. Full variable domain (remainder filled in from reference TRBV25-1 and TRBJ2-4): EADIYQTPRYLVIGTGKKITLECSQTMGHDKMYWYQQDPGMELHLIHYSYGVNSTEKGDLSSESTVSRIRTEHFPLTLESARPSHTSQYLCASSPSGPKNIQYFGAGTRLSVL.

This clone appeared a few times. V gene TRBV5-1 combines with J gene TRBJ1-4, with D possibly being TRBD1 (5 bases). V lost 0 bases to trimming and J lost 4 bases, with 13 bases between them. The germline CDR1 and CDR2 sequences are SGHRS and YFSETQ. The CDR3 loop spans 16 amino acids. The CDR3 DNA sequence: TGCGCCAGCAGCTTGGGTAGCAGGGCGGATAATGAAAAACTGTTTTTT. Translating it yields CASSLGSRADNEKLFF. The entire variable domain, with the rest obtained from reference TRBV5-1 and TRBJ1-4, is as follows: KAGVTQTPRYLIKTRGQQVTLSCSPISGHRSVSWYQQTPGQGLQFLFEYFSETQRNKGNFPGRFSGRQFSNSRSEMNVSTLELGDSALYLCASSLGSRADNEKLFFGSGTQLSVL.

CDR3 sequence (DNA): TGTGCCAGCAGCTTTGAGTATCGCACAGATACGCAGTATTTT. Translating it yields CASSFEYRTDTQYF. This chain connects TRBV5-4 to TRBJ2-3; D ambiguous. The CDR3 covers 14 residues. Between the trimmed V and J ends, which lost 2 bases and 1 base, there was a span of 8 bases. CDR1 SGHNT and CDR2 YYREEE come from the germline V gene (reference sequence).

This clone has only a few counts. The chain is built from TRBV7-8 and TRBJ2-7, with 8 bases aligning to TRBD1. V gave up 7 bases and J gave up 0 bases; unmatched junction bases: 5. The CDR3 runs to 14 residues. From germline, CDR1 is SGHVS and CDR2 FQNEAQ. This CDR3 reads CASTRDRTSYEQYF. CDR3 DNA: TGTGCCAGCACAAGGGACAGGACCTCCTACGAGCAGTACTTC.

This clone was counted a few times. The chain recombines TRBV2 with TRBJ1-4; the D gene is possibly TRBD1 (5 bases). Germline V CDR1 and CDR2: SNHLY, FYNNEI. There are 14 residues in the CDR3. Trimming took off 5 bases at V and 4 bases at J, with 11 bases between the two ends. The CDR3 sequence is CASSPGRGNEKLFF. CDR3 DNA: TGTGCCAGCAGTCCGGGGAGGGGTAATGAAAAACTGTTTTTT.

This clone was seen more than once but under ten times. The gene calls are TRBV30 and TRBJ2-3; a weak D match, TRBD2 (7 bases). Germline V lookup: CDR1 GTSNPN, CDR2 SVGIG (reference sequence). Trimming shortened V by 3 bases and J by 4 bases, and 8 bases separated the two germline ends. The CDR3 loop spans 12 amino acids. CDR3 coding DNA: TGTGCCTGGAGCGGGGGGCCAGATACGCAGTATTTT. Translation: CAWSGGPDTQYF.

The chain links TRBV7-6 to TRBJ2-1, with TRBD1 identical over 10 bases. V lost 0 bases to trimming and J lost 0 bases; unmatched junction nucleotides: 8. The CDR3 is 19 residues long. Per the germline V gene, CDR1 is SGHVS and CDR2 is FNYEAQ. This CDR3 is CASSLAGTGDYYSYNEQFF. The CDR3 DNA reads TGTGCCAGCAGCTTAGCGGGGACAGGGGACTATTACTCCTACAATGAGCAGTTCTTC.

This clone appeared a few times. The chain combines TRBV11-2 with TRBJ1-1; D unresolved. The germline V and J ends were trimmed by 2 bases and 3 bases, with 10 bases remaining between them. CDR1 and CDR2 (germline): SGHAT, FQNNGV. The CDR3 is made up of 14 amino acids. The CDR3 region has the DNA TGTGCCAGCAGCTTATGGGTCGGGGACACTGAAGCTTTCTTT. Amino acids: CASSLWVGDTEAFF.

Only a few counts were recorded for this clone. The V gene is TRBV6-5, the J gene TRBJ1-5, with TRBD1 matching over 9 bases. The length of the CDR3 is 14 residues. Trimming cost V 2 bases and J 6 bases; bases outside gene matches: 2. Germline-derived CDR1 and CDR2 are MNHEY and SVGAGI. CDR3 residues: CASSYTGGGQPQHF. The DNA for the CDR3 is TGTGCCAGCAGTTACACAGGGGGCGGTCAGCCCCAGCATTTT.

This clone was recorded a few times. The chain uses TRBV4-3 and TRBJ2-7; D is uncertain. Trimming left V 0 bases short and J 0 bases short, with 18 bases between. Per germline, CDR1 LGHNA and CDR2 YSLEER. The CDR3 covers 18 residues. CDR3 loop: CASSQDLTSGSSSYEQYF. The CDR3 DNA is TGCGCCAGCAGCCAAGATCTTACGTCAGGCTCAAGCTCCTACGAGCAGTACTTC.

The rearrangement uses TRBV5-6 and TRBJ2-7; no clear D. Trimming pared 0 bases from V and 0 bases from J, leaving 7 bases between. Germline V CDR1 and CDR2: SGHDT, YYEEEE. The CDR3 is 14 amino acids. The CDR3 is CASSLGRSSYEQYF. The CDR3 DNA reads TGTGCCAGCAGCTTGGGACGGAGCTCCTACGAGCAGTACTTC.

The chain joins TRBV11-2 to TRBJ2-7; possibly TRBD1 for D (6 bases). The CDR3 has 13 amino acids. V lost 4 bases to trimming and J lost 4 bases, with 11 bases between them. Germline CDR1 SGHAT, CDR2 FQNNGV. In nucleotides, the CDR3 is TGTGCCAGCAGCTCAAACAGGGTTTACGAGCAGTACTTC. Translation: CASSSNRVYEQYF.

This clone was seen only a few times. The chain recombines TRBV6-4 with TRBJ2-5; 8 nucleotides align to TRBD2. CDR3 length: 15 residues. Trimming removed 7 bases from V and 0 bases from J; junction bases left unmatched: 7. The V gene's germline CDR1 is MRHNA and CDR2 SNTAGT. The CDR3 here is CASIRSGSYQETQYF. Here the CDR3 DNA reads TGTGCCAGCATCAGAAGCGGGAGCTACCAAGAGACCCAGTACTTC.

This clone has just a few counts. The chain joins TRBV2 to TRBJ1-2; the D is unclear. V shed 7 bases and J shed 1 base, with 10 bases lying between them. CDR3 length equals 13 residues. From germline, CDR1 is SNHLY and CDR2 FYNNEI. CDR3 in DNA: TGTGCCAGCACACCGGGAAGTAACTATGGCTACACCTTC. This sequence encodes CASTPGSNYGYTF.

In its sample, this clone was seen a few times. J is TRBJ1-6 and V is TRBV6-5; 7 nucleotides match TRBD1. The length of the CDR3 is 15 residues. Trimming at V came to 5 bases and at J to 4 bases, leaving 5 bases not matched to a gene. Germline V gives CDR1 MNHEY, CDR2 SVGAGI. The DNA for the CDR3 is TGTGCCAGCAGTGCACGGACAGGTTATAATTCACCCCTCCACTTT. The encoded protein is CASSARTGYNSPLHF.

The chain combines TRBV6-6 with TRBJ1-2; D might be TRBD1 (5 bases). There are 9 residues in the CDR3. CDR1 and CDR2 (germline): MNHNY, SVGAGI (reference sequence). V gave up 8 bases and J gave up 9 bases, with 7 bases separating them. CDR3: CASGGSYTF. The DNA for the CDR3 is TGTGCCAGCGGGGGGAGCTACACCTTC.

This clone was counted between two and nine times. The chain recombines TRBV6-6 with TRBJ1-6; D not resolved. Trimming took 2 bases from V and 13 from J, leaving 18 bases between them. Germline V CDR1 and CDR2: MNHNY, SVGAGI (reference sequence). The CDR3 totals 15 residues. The chain's CDR3 is CASSYADPAGFPLHF. The CDR3 bases are TGTGCCAGCAGTTACGCCGATCCGGCGGGTTTCCCCCTCCACTTT.

This clone was observed a few times. V and J are TRBV19 and TRBJ2-2; TRBD2 might be the D (5 bases). Trimming removed 7 bases from V and 3 bases from J, with 9 bases in between. The CDR3 has 13 residues. Germline lookup yields CDR1 LNHDA and CDR2 SQIVND (reference sequence). As DNA, the CDR3 is TGTGCCAGTAACCAACTAGACACCGGGGAGCTGTTTTTT. Protein: CASNQLDTGELFF.

The chain has TRBV6-1 and TRBJ1-4, with 7 bases that match TRBD1. CDR3 length: 15 amino acids. Germline V gene data show CDR1 as MNHNS and CDR2 as SASEGT. V lost 2 bases, J lost 6 bases, and 6 bases stayed unmatched. The CDR3 spells CASSESGTAYEKLFF. The CDR3 region has the DNA TGTGCCAGCAGTGAAAGTGGGACAGCCTATGAAAAACTGTTTTTT.

This clone has only a few counts. The CDR3: CASSSDRGSNYGYTF. The CDR3 nucleotides are TGTGCCAGCAGCTCTGACAGGGGATCAAACTATGGCTACACCTTC. The J gene is TRBJ1-2, the V gene TRBV7-9; TRBD1 agrees at 8 bases. Germline loops: CDR1 SEHNR, CDR2 FQNEAQ (reference sequence). There are 15 residues in the CDR3. Trimming cost V 4 bases and J 2 bases; bases outside gene matches: 6.

CDR3 protein: CASSYFSSGEETQYF. CDR3 nucleotide sequence: TGTGCCAGCAGTTACTTCTCTAGCGGGGAGGAGACCCAGTACTTC. The J gene is TRBJ2-5, the V gene TRBV6-5; 9 nucleotides match TRBD2. Germline CDR1 reads MNHEY; CDR2 reads SVGAGI. The CDR3 is 15 amino acids. V shed 1 base and J 5 bases; nucleotides not matched to a gene: 5.

This clone was counted only a few times. The J gene is TRBJ2-3, the V gene TRBV7-9; D call uncertain. The CDR3 sequence is 16 residues long. Germline V gene sequence: CDR1 SEHNR, CDR2 FQNEAQ (reference sequence). Deletions cut 4 bases from V and 0 bases from J, with 14 bases between. The CDR3 is CASSSGTIASTDTQYF. CDR3 sequence (DNA): TGTGCCAGCAGCTCCGGCACTATAGCTAGCACAGATACGCAGTATTTT.

This clone was observed a handful of times. The rearrangement joins TRBV4-1 to TRBJ1-2, with 7 bases matching TRBD1. Germline assignment: CDR1 MGHRA and CDR2 YSYEKL. This CDR3 has 14 amino acids. Losses at the gene ends were 3 bases for V and 8 bases for J; bases not matched to a gene: 9. CDR3 nucleotide sequence: TGCGCCAGCAGCCAGCCCCCAGGGGGTTGGGGCTACACCTTC. Its translation is CASSQPPGGWGYTF.

This clone was detected a few times. This rearrangement joins TRBV15 to TRBJ1-2; no firm D call. The CDR3 is made up of 12 amino acids. The V gene lost 8 bases and the J gene lost 1 base, with 8 bases spanning the gap. Germline V lookup: CDR1 LNHNV, CDR2 YYDKDF (reference sequence). CDR3 DNA: TGTGCCACCGCCCGGGATAACTATGGCTACACCTTC. Its protein product is CATARDNYGYTF.

A few counts support this clone. This chain connects TRBV14 to TRBJ1-1; 8 bases map to TRBD1. Germline V gives CDR1 SGHDN, CDR2 FVKESK. The CDR3 loop spans 14 amino acids. J was trimmed by 5 bases and V by 3 bases; bases with no gene match: 5. The CDR3 sequence is CASSQNRGSTEAFF. The CDR3 region has the DNA TGTGCCAGCAGCCAGAACAGGGGGAGTACTGAAGCTTTCTTT.

This clone was seen a handful of times. This sequence joins TRBV10-3 and TRBJ2-5; TRBD1 matches 11 bases. Germline values: CDR1 ENHRY, CDR2 SYGVKD. V trimming: 7 bases; J trimming: 3 bases; junction bases outside the gene matches: 1. The CDR3 runs to 13 residues. Here the CDR3 DNA reads TGTGCCATCATGGGACAGGGGGAAGAGACCCAGTACTTC. It specifies CAIMGQGEETQYF.

This chain joins TRBV9 and TRBJ2-3; 11 nucleotides align to TRBD2. This CDR3 spans 16 amino acids. CDR1 and CDR2 (germline): SGDLS, YYNGEE. V lost 2 bases, J lost 0 bases, and 2 bases stayed unmatched. The CDR3 sequence: CASSVTSGTSTDTQYF. CDR3 bases: TGTGCCAGCAGCGTGACTAGCGGGACTAGCACAGATACGCAGTATTTT.